Given below is one T cell receptor beta chain in context. The CDR3 extends over 12 amino acids. The V and J ends lost 6 bases and 4 bases respectively, with 10 bases between them. CDR1 is GTSNPN, CDR2 SVGIG, per germline (reference sequence). These data are taken from a study of T cell changes during pregnancy in multiple sclerosis. Libraries were prepared by immunoSEQ multiplex PCR; TCRdb keeps only in-frame clonotypes and omits some of them. The table lists approximately 30,000 clones, 80% to 90% of them singletons. Specimen: CD8+ T cells from peripheral blood mononuclear cells, collected in the third trimester of pregnancy. The clonotype comes from a female donor with multiple sclerosis, enrolled in a pregnancy study. The rearrangement joins TRBV30 to TRBJ1-3, with D unresolved. The CDR3 nucleotides are TGTGCCTGCCTCCGGCGGGGAAACACCATATATTTT. It specifies CACLRRGNTIYF.